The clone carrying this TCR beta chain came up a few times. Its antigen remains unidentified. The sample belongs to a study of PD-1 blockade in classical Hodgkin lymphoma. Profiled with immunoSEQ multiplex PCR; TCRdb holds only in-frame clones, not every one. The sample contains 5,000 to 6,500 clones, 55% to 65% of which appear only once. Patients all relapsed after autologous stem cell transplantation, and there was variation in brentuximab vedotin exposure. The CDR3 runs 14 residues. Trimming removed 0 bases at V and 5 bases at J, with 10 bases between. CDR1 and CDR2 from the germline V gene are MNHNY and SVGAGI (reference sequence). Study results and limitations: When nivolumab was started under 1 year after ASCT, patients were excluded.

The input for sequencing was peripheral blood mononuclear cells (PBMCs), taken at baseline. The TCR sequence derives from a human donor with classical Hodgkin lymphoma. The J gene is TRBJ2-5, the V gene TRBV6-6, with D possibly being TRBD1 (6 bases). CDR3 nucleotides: TGTGCCAGCAGTTACTCTGGGGGCCGGGAGACCCAGTACTTC. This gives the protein CASSYSGGRETQYF.